This T cell receptor (beta chain) is from a study of cytomegalovirus exposure and HLA in healthy donors. For the study at large: Most genotyped donors, 81% of about 400, had Caucasian-associated genetic ancestry.

Use of 60 Vbeta and 13 Jbeta primers characterized the PCR. Repertoires were generated with immunoSEQ multiplex PCR, while TCRdb's copy carries only in-frame clones and drops some. The sample records approximately 200,000 clones, approximately 70% being singletons. Regarding the study as a whole: It was reported in a later analysis that an Asian-associated ancestry cluster showed fewer N-insertions than the approximately 670-donor mean. Accounts indicate the classifier identified cytomegalovirus status with strong specificity and sensitivity. Clonal expansion was found to be greater in HLA-associated TCR beta chains than in equally common others in a later analysis.

As concerns this clone: Its antigen is still unknown.

Per germline, CDR1 MDHEN and CDR2 SYDVKM. Deletions cut 3 bases from V and 5 bases from J, with 17 bases between. The CDR3 runs 16 residues. Sequences were obtained from PBMCs. The sequence came from a woman in her 30s in good health and CMV-seropositive. The V and J genes are TRBV28 and TRBJ1-5; possibly TRBD1 for D (6 bases). The CDR3 sequence is CASSFTGGRGHQPQHF. CDR3 nucleotide sequence: TGTGCCAGCAGTTTCACCGGGGGGCGCGGGCATCAGCCCCAGCATTTT.